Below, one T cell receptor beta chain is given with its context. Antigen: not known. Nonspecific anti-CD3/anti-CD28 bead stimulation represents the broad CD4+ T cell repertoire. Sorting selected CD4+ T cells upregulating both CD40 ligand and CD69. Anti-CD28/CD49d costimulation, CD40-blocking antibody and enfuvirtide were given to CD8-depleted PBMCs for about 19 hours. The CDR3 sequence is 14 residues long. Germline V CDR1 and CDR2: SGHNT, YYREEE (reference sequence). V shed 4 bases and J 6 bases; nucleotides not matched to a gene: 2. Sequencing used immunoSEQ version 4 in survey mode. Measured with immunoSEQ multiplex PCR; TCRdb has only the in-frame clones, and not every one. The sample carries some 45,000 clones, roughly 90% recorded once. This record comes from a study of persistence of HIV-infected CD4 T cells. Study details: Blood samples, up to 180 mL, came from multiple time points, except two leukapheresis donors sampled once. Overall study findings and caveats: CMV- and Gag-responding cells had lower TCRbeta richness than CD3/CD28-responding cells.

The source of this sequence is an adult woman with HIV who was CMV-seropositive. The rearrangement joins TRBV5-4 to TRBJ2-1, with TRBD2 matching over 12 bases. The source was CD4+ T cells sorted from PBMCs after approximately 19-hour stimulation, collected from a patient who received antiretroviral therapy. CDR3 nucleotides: TGTGCCAGCAGCCCGACTAGCGGGGGCAATGAGCAGTTCTTC. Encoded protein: CASSPTSGGNEQFF.